A single sample is the source of the 16 T cell receptor beta chains below, sequenced in a study of tumor-infiltrating lymphocytes in glioblastoma multiforme (dated by TCRdb to about 2017). Instrument used: Illumina HiSeq 2500. TCRB libraries were built from RNA via three nested multiplex PCR rounds using a modified ARM-PCR protocol with multiple V-beta primers and a C-beta primer. In TCRdb, the public reads were trimmed at Q25 with fastp and aligned with MiXCR, with productive beta chains retained. Under each unique CDR3 protein, matching rows form one entry showing the most common genes and DNA. Within this sample are about 11,000 distinct CDR3 sequences, with about 65% of them counted one time only. The ten largest clones add up to over 30% of the sample. Sequencing was carried out using brain tumor tissue. These receptor sequences come from a male donor with glioblastoma.

V usage is TRBV6-5 and J usage is TRBJ2-5, with TRBD1 matching 9 bases. The length of the CDR3 is 13 residues. Germline V CDR1 and CDR2: MNHEY, SVGAGI. V dropped 5 bases and J dropped 7; count of bases not matched to a gene: 5. This CDR3 reads CASSRDREGTQYF. As DNA, the CDR3 is TGTGCCAGCAGTCGGGACAGGGAGGGGACCCAGTACTTC.

For this clonotype: At one boundary the junction diverges from the germline segment, which might be a read error. The CDR3 sequence is CARSLRSSGTQYF. The CDR3 DNA reads TGTGCCCGCAGCTTAAGAAGCTCAGGTACGCAGTATTTT. The chain couples TRBV11-3 to TRBJ2-3; no clear D. Germline values: CDR1 SGHNT, CDR2 YENEEA. CDR3 length equals 13 residues.

This chain connects TRBV6-6 to TRBJ2-1; no clear D gene. V lost 5 bases and J lost 9, with 8 bases in between. The V gene's germline CDR1 is MNHNY and CDR2 SVGAGI (reference sequence). The CDR3 consists of 11 residues. Here the CDR3 reads CASSRHGEQFF. In DNA, the CDR3 is TGTGCCAGCAGTCGACATGGTGAGCAGTTCTTC.

The chain has TRBV28 and TRBJ2-7; TRBD2 matches at 8 bases. The CDR3 length is 15 residues. The V and J ends lost 1 base and 2 bases, in that order; junction bases with no gene match: 4. Germline V gives CDR1 MDHEN, CDR2 SYDVKM. The chain's CDR3 is CASSLSGGGPYEQYF. The CDR3 DNA sequence: TGTGCCAGCAGTTTATCAGGCGGGGGGCCCTACGAGCAGTACTTC.

In this sample, this clonotype turned up many times. Sequence at one end of the junction differs from germline and may be a read error. The rearrangement joins TRBV28 to TRBJ1-1; TRBD1 matches at 9 bases. This CDR3 spans 14 amino acids. CDR1 and CDR2 from the germline V gene are MDHEN and SYDVKM. CDR3 in amino acids: CASSVTGGYTEASF. CDR3 DNA sequence: TGTGCCAGCAGTGTAACAGGGGGCTACACTGAAGCTTCCTTT.

This clonotype was observed once. The chain has TRBV10-1 and TRBJ2-5; D possibly uses TRBD1 or TRBD2 (5 bases each). Germline assignment: CDR1 WNHNN and CDR2 SYGVQD (reference sequence). The CDR3 has 15 residues. Trimming took 0 bases from V and 1 from J, leaving 9 bases between them. The CDR3 nucleotides read TGCGCCAGCAGTGAGTCCGCAGGGACCCAAGAGACCCAGTACTTC. It yields the protein CASSESAGTQETQYF.

As to this clonotype: The junction does not match germline at one end; this may be a read error. CDR3 sequence: CSVEMAQRNIEALF. For the CDR3, the DNA is TGCAGCGTTGAAATGGCACAGAGAAACATTGAAGCTTTATTT. The rearrangement links TRBV29-1 to TRBJ1-1; D ambiguous. This CDR3 has 14 amino acids. Germline V gene sequence: CDR1 SQVTM, CDR2 ANQGSEA.

The CDR3 DNA is TGCGCCACCAACAACAACCCGGTCGGGAGGGCCACAGATACGCAGTATTTT. Its translation: CATNNNPVGRATDTQYF. V and J are TRBV5-1 and TRBJ2-3, with 8 bases matching TRBD2. The CDR3 has 17 amino acids. The J segment lost 2 bases and the V segment lost 9 bases, leaving 17 bases of the junction unmatched. Germline values: CDR1 SGHRS, CDR2 YFSETQ. Variable domain in full (rest from reference TRBV5-1 and TRBJ2-3): KAGVTQTPRYLIKTRGQQVTLSCSPISGHRSVSWYQQTPGQGLQFLFEYFSETQRNKGNFPGRFSGRQFSNSRSEMNVSTLELGDSALYLCATNNNPVGRATDTQYFGPGTRLTVL.

The chain links TRBV5-4 to TRBJ1-2; weak D call: TRBD1 (5 bases). V was pared by 3 bases and J by 8 bases, with 11 bases between. The CDR3 covers 12 residues. Germline CDR1 reads SGHNT; CDR2 reads YYREEE (reference sequence). The CDR3 sequence is CASSSGGRGYTF. For the CDR3, the DNA is TGTGCCAGCAGCTCCGGGGGAAGGGGCTACACCTTC.

This sequence joins TRBV12-3 or TRBV12-4 and TRBJ2-1; 7 nucleotides align to TRBD2. V lost 6 bases and J lost 13; bases outside the gene matches: 18. The CDR3 is 15 amino acids. In DNA form, the CDR3 reads TGTGCCAGCAGCTCCAGGGAGGGGATTCGGGATGGACAGTTCTTC. Protein: CASSSREGIRDGQFF.

With regard to this clonotype: A much larger clone lies one base from this, so it may be a read error. V and J are TRBV2 and TRBJ2-5; D is undetermined. The germline CDR1 and CDR2 sequences are SNHLY and FYNNEI. V was clipped by 8 bases and J by 5 bases, with 15 bases between them. CDR3 length: 13 residues. The CDR3 reads CASPGIAGETQYF. The CDR3 DNA follows: TGTGCCAGCCCTGGGATAGCTGGCGAGACCCAGTACTTC.

Comments on this clonotype: This may arise from a read error, as a much more abundant clone is one base away. The J gene is TRBJ1-1, the V gene TRBV11-1, with unresolved D. CDR1 and CDR2 (germline): SGHAT, FQDESV (reference sequence). V was trimmed by 1 base and J by 4 bases, leaving 7 bases between them. The CDR3 is made up of 13 amino acids. The CDR3 loop is CASSLGTLTEAFF. In DNA form, the CDR3 reads TGTGCCAGCAGCTTAGGGACTCTCACTGAAGCTTTCTTT.

Remarks on this clonotype: One junction end does not reproduce the germline sequence, and a read error may be involved. The chain has TRBV10-2 and TRBJ2-3; a possible D gene is TRBD2 (5 bases). The CDR3 length is 15 residues. Germline CDR1 is WSHSY and CDR2 is SAAADI. Here the CDR3 reads CANSEAETGADTQYF. DNA for the CDR3: TGCGCCAACAGTGAGGCAGAGACCGGGGCAGATACGCAGTATTTT.

This clonotype was recorded a few times. V usage is TRBV6-1 and J usage is TRBJ2-4, with a possible D match to TRBD2 (6 bases). V lost 4 bases and J 8 bases, leaving 9 bases between the germline ends. The CDR3 runs to 12 residues. Per the germline V gene, CDR1 is MNHNS and CDR2 is SASEGT. The CDR3 here is CASSGGRYIQYF. The CDR3, as DNA: TGTGCCAGCAGTGGGGGGAGGTACATTCAGTACTTC.

This clonotype was observed a single time. Without the conserved terminal phenylalanine or tryptophan, this CDR3 likely stems from a read error. It is unclear where the CDR3 begins or ends on the DNA, so no DNA is shown, and the CDR3 is as TCRdb lists it. V is TRBV11-3 and J is TRBJ2-1; the table's D gene call, TRBD1, was not cross checked with the DNA. The length of the CDR3 is 13 amino acids, counting both ends. The germline V gene encodes CDR1 SGHNT and CDR2 YENEEA. The CDR3 sequence: CASSYGANNEQFY.

As for this clonotype: At one end the junction does not follow the germline gene, possibly because of a read error. The genes are TRBV6-1 and TRBJ2-1; D perhaps matches TRBD1 (6 bases). Per germline, CDR1 MNHNS and CDR2 SASEGT. The CDR3 has 12 residues. CDR3 in amino acids: CVSTGQYNRQFF. The CDR3, as DNA: TGTGTCAGCACGGGACAATACAATAGGCAGTTCTTC.